Shown below are 26 T cell receptor beta chains from a single sample sequenced in a study of control samples from healthy donors and cancer patients. Profiling relied on immunoSEQ multiplex PCR, and the TCRdb table lists in-frame clones only, not all of them. This sample has roughly 120,000 clones; 70% to 90% occur once, and the top ten carry almost 40%. Sequencing used blood. These receptors came from a man aged 45-60 years in good health.

The V and J genes are TRBV3-1 (or the pseudogene TRBV3-2) and TRBJ2-1; D not resolved. V was pared by 1 base and J by 0 bases, with 4 bases between. Germline-derived CDR1 and CDR2 are LGHDT and YNNKEL (reference sequence). CDR3 size: 14 residues. The CDR3: CASSQGSSYNEQFF. CDR3 nucleotide sequence: TGTGCCAGCAGCCAAGGGTCCTCCTACAATGAGCAGTTCTTC.

The gene calls are TRBV9 and TRBJ2-3; D perhaps matches TRBD1 (6 bases). This CDR3 has 15 amino acids. CDR1 is SGDLS and CDR2 is YYNGEE in the germline V gene. V gave up 0 bases and J gave up 0 bases, with 8 bases separating them. The CDR3 sequence is CASSVGGPSTDTQYF. The CDR3 coding sequence is TGTGCCAGCAGCGTAGGGGGGCCCAGCACAGATACGCAGTATTTT.

The chain has TRBV12-5 and TRBJ2-2; D is unclear. The germline V gene encodes CDR1 LGHNT and CDR2 FRNRAP. The CDR3 has 14 residues. V lost 0 bases and J 6 bases, leaving 8 bases between the germline ends. CDR3 coding DNA: TGTGCTAGTGGTTTGGTACGTGGGGCCGGGGAGCTGTTTTTT. This codes for CASGLVRGAGELFF.

The gene calls are TRBV5-6 and TRBJ2-5; 8 positions match TRBD1. The CDR3 spans 14 residues. The ends lost 4 bases at V and 1 base at J; junction bases unmatched: 3. CDR1 is SGHDT and CDR2 is YYEEEE in the germline V gene. The CDR3 sequence is CASSPDRVQETQYF. CDR3 bases: TGTGCCAGCAGCCCGGACAGGGTCCAAGAGACCCAGTACTTC.

The V call is TRBV6-2 or TRBV6-3, the J call TRBJ1-1; the D is unclear. This CDR3 comprises 12 residues. V gave up 3 bases and J gave up 1 base, with 3 bases separating them. CDR1 and CDR2 (germline): MNHEY, SVGEGT. CDR3 in amino acids: CASSYSNTEAFF. As DNA, the CDR3 is TGTGCCAGCAGTTATTCGAACACTGAAGCTTTCTTT.

The chain recombines TRBV3-1 (or the pseudogene TRBV3-2) with TRBJ2-5; D not certain. Germline CDR1 LGHDT, CDR2 YNNKEL (reference sequence). Trimming took 4 bases from V and 4 from J, leaving 7 bases between them. The CDR3 contains 12 residues. The CDR3, as DNA: TGTGCCAGCAGCCTCACGGGAGAGACCCAGTACTTC. Translating gives CASSLTGETQYF.

V and J are TRBV4-1 and TRBJ2-5; a weak D match, TRBD1 (5 bases). Germline values: CDR1 MGHRA, CDR2 YSYEKL. V lost 0 bases, J lost 5 bases, and 13 bases lay in between. CDR3 length equals 15 residues. The CDR3 bases are TGCGCCAGCAGCCAAGATCCAGGGCGTAGGGAGACCCAGTACTTC. Protein product: CASSQDPGRRETQYF.

The V and J genes are TRBV9 and TRBJ2-1; the match to TRBD1 covers 9 bases. The V segment lost 4 bases and the J segment 7 bases; nucleotides outside the gene matches: 9. Germline V lookup: CDR1 SGDLS, CDR2 YYNGEE. The length of the CDR3 is 15 residues. The CDR3 DNA is TGTGCCAGCAGCCCGACAGGGGGATGGGGTAATGAGCAGTTCTTC. Its translation is CASSPTGGWGNEQFF.

The genes are TRBV5-1 and TRBJ2-1; 11 nucleotides align to TRBD1. V lost 2 bases, J lost 10 bases, and 5 bases stayed unmatched. There are 14 residues in the CDR3. CDR1 is SGHRS and CDR2 is YFSETQ in the germline V gene. The CDR3: CASSFGQGAREQFF. The CDR3 DNA follows: TGCGCCAGCAGCTTCGGACAGGGGGCTCGGGAGCAGTTCTTC.

This chain uses TRBV5-8 with TRBJ1-5; D ambiguous. CDR3 length: 15 residues. Trimming pared 4 bases from V and 0 bases from J, leaving 11 bases between. CDR1 and CDR2 (germline): SGHTS, YDEGEE. The chain's CDR3 is CASSPHKFSNQPQHF. The CDR3, as DNA: TGTGCCAGCAGCCCCCACAAATTTAGCAATCAGCCCCAGCATTTT.

A single count supports this clone. The chain employs TRBV11-1 and TRBJ1-1; TRBD1 matches 7 bases. Germline assignment: CDR1 SGHAT and CDR2 FQDESV (reference sequence). The CDR3 has 15 residues. Germline trimming cut 5 bases from V and 0 bases from J; bases unmatched to any gene: 6. The CDR3 DNA reads TGTGCCAGCAGCACCCGACAGGGCCTGAACACTGAAGCTTTCTTT. It yields the protein CASSTRQGLNTEAFF.

V is TRBV29-1 and J is TRBJ2-7; TRBD1 matches 8 bases. V was clipped by 5 bases and J by 6 bases; unmatched bases: 12. Germline assignment: CDR1 SQVTM and CDR2 ANQGSEA. This CDR3 spans 14 amino acids. The chain's CDR3 is CSVPQGAGRLEQYF. CDR3 in DNA: TGCAGCGTTCCTCAGGGGGCCGGACGTCTCGAGCAGTACTTC.

The chain recombines TRBV11-2 with TRBJ2-7; perhaps TRBD1 as D (6 bases). V dropped 5 bases and J dropped 0 bases, with 17 bases sitting between them. Germline CDR1 and CDR2: SGHAT and FQNNGV. The CDR3 spans 16 residues. The CDR3 DNA follows: TGTGCCAGCAGCCCCTACACAGGGCCTCGCTCCTACGAGCAGTACTTC. Protein product: CASSPYTGPRSYEQYF. Variable domain in full (rest from reference TRBV11-2 and TRBJ2-7): EAGVAQSPRYKIIEKRQSVAFWCNPISGHATLYWYQQILGQGPKLLIQFQNNGVVDDSQLPKDRFSAERLKGVDSTLKIQPAKLEDSAVYLCASSPYTGPRSYEQYFGPGTRLTVT.

This chain joins TRBV6-5 and TRBJ1-2; D is uncertain. The CDR3 spans 14 residues. The V gene's germline CDR1 is MNHEY and CDR2 SVGAGI. The V gene lost 8 bases and the J gene lost 2 bases, with 15 bases spanning the gap. The DNA for the CDR3 is TGTGCCAGCGGGCCTCATGCCGGAAACTATGGCTACACCTTC. Amino acid sequence: CASGPHAGNYGYTF.

The chain uses TRBV10-2 and TRBJ2-2; D possibly matches TRBD1 or TRBD2 (5 bases each). This CDR3 has 14 residues. CDR1 and CDR2 (germline): WSHSY, SAAADI. V lost 6 bases to trimming and J lost 4 bases, with 12 bases between them. This CDR3 reads CASRDEGLTGELFF. The DNA for the CDR3 is TGCGCCAGCAGAGACGAGGGGCTCACCGGGGAGCTGTTTTTT.

J is TRBJ1-3 and V is TRBV9, with D perhaps matching TRBD1 (6 bases). Germline V gene sequence: CDR1 SGDLS, CDR2 YYNGEE. This CDR3 spans 18 amino acids. V shed 3 bases and J shed 4 bases, with 23 bases lying between them. The CDR3 DNA is TGTGCCAGCAGCGCGCTTGCGGGACAAGGACTGACCGGAAACACCATATATTTT. Residues: CASSALAGQGLTGNTIYF.

The V gene is TRBV5-6, the J gene TRBJ1-3, with D unresolved. Germline V gene lookup returns CDR1 SGHDT and CDR2 YYEEEE. Trimming removed 4 bases at V and 0 bases at J, with 14 bases between. CDR3 length: 16 amino acids. The CDR3 protein is CASSLRTAHSGNTIYF. The CDR3 bases are TGTGCCAGCAGCCTAAGGACGGCCCACTCTGGAAACACCATATATTTT. Full variable domain (outside the CDR3, taken from reference TRBV5-6 and TRBJ1-3): DAGVTQSPTHLIKTRGQQVTLRCSPKSGHDTVSWYQQALGQGPQFIFQYYEEEERQRGNFPDRFSGHQFPNYSSELNVNALLLGDSALYLCASSLRTAHSGNTIYFGEGSWLTVV.

The chain carries TRBV5-6 and TRBJ1-2; D not resolved. From germline, CDR1 is SGHDT and CDR2 YYEEEE. This CDR3 region has 13 residues. Trimming shortened V by 0 bases and J by 8 bases, and 11 bases separated the two germline ends. CDR3 sequence reads: CASSLAASEGYTF. For the CDR3, the DNA is TGTGCCAGCAGCTTGGCCGCCAGCGAGGGCTACACCTTC.

The V gene is TRBV16, the J gene TRBJ2-5; 8 nucleotides agree with TRBD1. Looked up from germline, CDR1 is KGHSY and CDR2 is FQNENV. This CDR3 contains 14 residues. Trimming at V came to 7 bases and at J to 4 bases, leaving 8 bases not matched to a gene. The CDR3 region is CASIRDRSGETQYF. The CDR3 DNA reads TGTGCCAGCATCAGGGACAGGTCTGGAGAGACCCAGTACTTC.

V gene TRBV15 combines with J gene TRBJ2-2; D unresolved. There are 12 residues in the CDR3. Trimming took 0 bases from V and 7 from J, leaving 3 bases between them. Germline loops: CDR1 LNHNV, CDR2 YYDKDF (reference sequence). The CDR3 loop is CATSRDIGELFF. The CDR3 DNA sequence: TGTGCCACCAGCAGAGATATCGGGGAGCTGTTTTTT.

The CDR3 loop reads CASSPGTFFKGVSGANVLTF. CDR3 DNA sequence: TGTGCCAGCTCACCAGGCACCTTTTTTAAGGGAGTCTCTGGGGCCAACGTCCTGACTTTC. The J gene is TRBJ2-6, the V gene TRBV18, with D perhaps matching TRBD2 (5 bases). The ends were cut back, 2 bases at V and 0 bases at J, with 20 bases in the middle. The CDR3 totals 20 residues. Per germline, CDR1 KGHSH and CDR2 LQKENI.

The rearrangement links TRBV23-1 to TRBJ2-6; possibly TRBD1 for D (5 bases). TRBV23-1 is classed as an ORF, of uncertain function. The V gene lost 3 bases and the J gene lost 4 bases, with 13 bases spanning the gap. The CDR3 extends over 16 amino acids. The CDR3 bases are TGCGCCAGCAGTCACACAGCAGGGTCAGGGGCCAACGTCCTGACTTTC. Translating gives CASSHTAGSGANVLTF.

The chain recombines TRBV7-6 with TRBJ2-5, with D uncertain. V lost 2 bases and J 4 bases, leaving 11 bases between the germline ends. The CDR3 is 14 amino acids. Looked up from germline, CDR1 is SGHVS and CDR2 is FNYEAQ. The CDR3 protein is CASSLSNIGETQYF. The CDR3 coding sequence is TGTGCCAGCAGCTTAAGTAATATTGGAGAGACCCAGTACTTC.

The V call is TRBV5-1, the J call TRBJ1-1; D may be TRBD1 (6 bases). CDR3 length equals 14 residues. The germline CDR1 and CDR2 sequences are SGHRS and YFSETQ. V was pared by 6 bases and J by 5 bases, with 17 bases between. Here the CDR3 reads CASIPIQGGTEAFF. The CDR3 coding sequence is TGCGCCAGCATTCCTATACAGGGAGGGACTGAAGCTTTCTTT. Full variable domain (outside the CDR3, taken from reference TRBV5-1 and TRBJ1-1): KAGVTQTPRYLIKTRGQQVTLSCSPISGHRSVSWYQQTPGQGLQFLFEYFSETQRNKGNFPGRFSGRQFSNSRSEMNVSTLELGDSALYLCASIPIQGGTEAFFGQGTRLTVV.

This clone was counted once. CDR3 coding DNA: TGTGCCAGCCGCTTCTACAATGAGCAGTTCTTC. As protein: CASRFYNEQFF. The V gene is TRBV2, the J gene TRBJ2-1; no clear D. CDR3 length: 11 residues. Between the trimmed V and J ends, which lost 8 bases and 3 bases, there was a span of 5 bases. The germline gives CDR1 SNHLY, CDR2 FYNNEI.

V gene TRBV27 combines with J gene TRBJ2-1; 7 nucleotides line up with TRBD1. With 10 bases clipped from V and 3 bases from J, the junction kept 6 bases outside the gene matches. The CDR3 spans 13 residues. Looked up from germline, CDR1 is MNHEY and CDR2 is SMNVEV (reference sequence). Here the CDR3 DNA reads TGTGCCACCACGGGACAGCTCTACAATGAGCAGTTCTTC. This translates into CATTGQLYNEQFF.